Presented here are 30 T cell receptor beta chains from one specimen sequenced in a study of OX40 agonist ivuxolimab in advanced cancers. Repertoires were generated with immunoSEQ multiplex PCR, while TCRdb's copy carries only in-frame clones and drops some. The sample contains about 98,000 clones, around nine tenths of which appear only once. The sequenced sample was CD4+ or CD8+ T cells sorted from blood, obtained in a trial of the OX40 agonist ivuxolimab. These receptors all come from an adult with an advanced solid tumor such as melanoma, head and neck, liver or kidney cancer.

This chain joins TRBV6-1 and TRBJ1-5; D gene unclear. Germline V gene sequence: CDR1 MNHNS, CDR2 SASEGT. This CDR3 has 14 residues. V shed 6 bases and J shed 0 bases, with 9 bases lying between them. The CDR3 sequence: CASSVVGSNQPQHF. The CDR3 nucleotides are TGTGCCAGCAGCGTAGTCGGTAGCAATCAGCCCCAGCATTTT.

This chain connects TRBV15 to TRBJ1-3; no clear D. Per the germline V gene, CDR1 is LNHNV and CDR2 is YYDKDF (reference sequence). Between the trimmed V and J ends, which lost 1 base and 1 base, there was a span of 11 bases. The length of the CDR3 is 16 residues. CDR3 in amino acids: CATSRVSGASGNTIYF. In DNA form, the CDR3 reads TGTGCCACCAGCAGAGTCTCGGGAGCTTCTGGAAACACCATATATTTT.

CDR3 sequence: CASSSGGAPETQYF. The DNA for the CDR3 is TGCGCCAGCAGCTCGGGGGGGGCCCCGGAGACCCAGTACTTC. The rearrangement uses TRBV5-1 and TRBJ2-5; TRBD2 aligns across 8 bases. The CDR3 has 14 amino acids. V was clipped by 3 bases and J by 5 bases; unmatched bases: 6. CDR1 and CDR2 (germline): SGHRS, YFSETQ. Filled out from reference TRBV5-1 and TRBJ2-5, the complete variable domain reads KAGVTQTPRYLIKTRGQQVTLSCSPISGHRSVSWYQQTPGQGLQFLFEYFSETQRNKGNFPGRFSGRQFSNSRSEMNVSTLELGDSALYLCASSSGGAPETQYFGPGTRLLVL.

The CDR3 bases are TGTGCCAGTAGTGAGGGACAGGGGTACGAGCAGTACTTC. This encodes CASSEGQGYEQYF. V and J are TRBV19 and TRBJ2-7; 10 bases fit TRBD1. Germline V gene lookup returns CDR1 LNHDA and CDR2 SQIVND (reference sequence). The CDR3 is made up of 13 amino acids. V trimming: 5 bases; J trimming: 4 bases; junction bases outside the gene matches: 2.

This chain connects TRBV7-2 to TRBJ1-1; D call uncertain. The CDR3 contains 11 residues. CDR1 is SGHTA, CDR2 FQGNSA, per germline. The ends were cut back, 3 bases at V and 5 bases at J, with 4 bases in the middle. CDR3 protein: CASSFITEAFF. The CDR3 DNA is TGTGCCAGCAGCTTTATAACTGAAGCTTTCTTT.

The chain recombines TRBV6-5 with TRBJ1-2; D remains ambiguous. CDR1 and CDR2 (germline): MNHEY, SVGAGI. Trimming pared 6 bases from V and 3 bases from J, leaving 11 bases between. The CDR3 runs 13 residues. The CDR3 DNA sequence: TGTGCCAGCAGCCGCCGGGCTGACTATGGCTACACCTTC. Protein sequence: CASSRRADYGYTF.

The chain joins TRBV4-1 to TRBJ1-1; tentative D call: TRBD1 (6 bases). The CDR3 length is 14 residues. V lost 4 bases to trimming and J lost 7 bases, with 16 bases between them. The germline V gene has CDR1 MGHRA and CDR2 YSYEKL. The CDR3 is CASSLGRGRNEAFF. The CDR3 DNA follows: TGCGCCAGCAGCCTGGGTAGGGGGAGGAATGAAGCTTTCTTT.

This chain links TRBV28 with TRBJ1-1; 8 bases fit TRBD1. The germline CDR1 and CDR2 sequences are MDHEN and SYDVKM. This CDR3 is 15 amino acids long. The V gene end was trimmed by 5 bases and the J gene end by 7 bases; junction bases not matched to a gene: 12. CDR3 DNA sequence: TGTGCCAGCAGTCCACCTAACTCAGGGGGCTTTGAAGCTTTCTTT. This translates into CASSPPNSGGFEAFF. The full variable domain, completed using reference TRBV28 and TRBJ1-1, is DVKVTQSSRYLVKRTGEKVFLECVQDMDHENMFWYRQDPGLGLRLIYFSYDVKMKEKGDIPEGYSVSREKKERFSLILESASTNQTSMYLCASSPPNSGGFEAFFGQGTRLTVV.

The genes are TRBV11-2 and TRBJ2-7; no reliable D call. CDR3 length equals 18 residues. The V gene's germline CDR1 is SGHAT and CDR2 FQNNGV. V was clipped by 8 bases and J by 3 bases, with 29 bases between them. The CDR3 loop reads CASHRPWPQKGRNYEQYF. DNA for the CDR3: TGTGCCAGCCACAGACCTTGGCCGCAAAAAGGACGGAACTACGAGCAGTACTTC.

The CDR3: CASSLAFWDTGEQYF. In DNA, the CDR3 is TGTGCCAGCAGCTTAGCGTTTTGGGACACTGGGGAGCAGTACTTC. The V gene is TRBV7-2, the J gene TRBJ2-7; tentatively, D is TRBD1 (6 bases). V lost 0 bases and J lost 7, with 16 bases in between. Germline V CDR1 and CDR2: SGHTA, FQGNSA. The CDR3 loop spans 15 amino acids.

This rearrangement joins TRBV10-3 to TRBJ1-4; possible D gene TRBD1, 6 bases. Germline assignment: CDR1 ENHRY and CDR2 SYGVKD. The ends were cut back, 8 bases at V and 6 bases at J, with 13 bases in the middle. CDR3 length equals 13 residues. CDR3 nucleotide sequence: TGTGCCATCGGGGGCGTCGGCGATGAAAAACTGTTTTTT. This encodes CAIGGVGDEKLFF.

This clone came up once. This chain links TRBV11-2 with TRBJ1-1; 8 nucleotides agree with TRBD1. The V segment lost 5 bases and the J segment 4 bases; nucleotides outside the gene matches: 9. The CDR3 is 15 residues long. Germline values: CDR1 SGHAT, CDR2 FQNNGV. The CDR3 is CASSTRTGYRTEAFF. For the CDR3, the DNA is TGTGCCAGCAGCACTCGGACAGGGTATCGCACTGAAGCTTTCTTT.

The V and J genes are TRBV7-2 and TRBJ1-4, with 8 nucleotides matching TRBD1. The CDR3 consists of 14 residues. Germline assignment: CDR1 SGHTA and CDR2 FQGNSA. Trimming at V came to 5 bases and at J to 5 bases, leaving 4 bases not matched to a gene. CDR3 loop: CASSPDRGNEKLFF. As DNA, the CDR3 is TGTGCCAGCAGCCCCGACAGGGGAAATGAAAAACTGTTTTTT.

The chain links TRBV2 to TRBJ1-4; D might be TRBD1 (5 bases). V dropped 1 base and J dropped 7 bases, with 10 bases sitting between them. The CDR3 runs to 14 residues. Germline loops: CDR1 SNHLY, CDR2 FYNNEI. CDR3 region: CASSEGLRGEKLFF. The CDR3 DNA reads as TGTGCCAGCAGTGAAGGGTTGAGGGGTGAAAAACTGTTTTTT.

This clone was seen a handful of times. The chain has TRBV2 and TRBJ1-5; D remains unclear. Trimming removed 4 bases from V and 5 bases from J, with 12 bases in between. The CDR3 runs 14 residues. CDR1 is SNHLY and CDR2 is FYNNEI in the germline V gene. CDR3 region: CASSVETGDQPQHF. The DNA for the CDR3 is TGTGCCAGCAGTGTGGAGACGGGCGATCAGCCCCAGCATTTT.

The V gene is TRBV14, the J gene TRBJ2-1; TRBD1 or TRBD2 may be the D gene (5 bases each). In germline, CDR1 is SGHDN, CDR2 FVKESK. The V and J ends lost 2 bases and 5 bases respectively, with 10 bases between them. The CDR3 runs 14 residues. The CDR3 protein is CASSQKVGHNEQFF. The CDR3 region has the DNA TGTGCCAGCAGCCAAAAGGTGGGACACAATGAGCAGTTCTTC.

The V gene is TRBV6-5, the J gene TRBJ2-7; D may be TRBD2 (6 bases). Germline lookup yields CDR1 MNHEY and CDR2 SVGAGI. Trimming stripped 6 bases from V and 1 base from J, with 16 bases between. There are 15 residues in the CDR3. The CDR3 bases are TGTGCCAGCAGATCAACCCGGGACTTGTCCTACGAGCAGTACTTC. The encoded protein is CASRSTRDLSYEQYF.

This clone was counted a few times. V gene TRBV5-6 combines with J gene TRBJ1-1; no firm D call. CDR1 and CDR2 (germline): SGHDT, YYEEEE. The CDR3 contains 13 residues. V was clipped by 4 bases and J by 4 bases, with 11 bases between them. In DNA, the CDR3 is TGTGCCAGCAGCGCGGTGGGTTTCACTGAAGCTTTCTTT. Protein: CASSAVGFTEAFF.

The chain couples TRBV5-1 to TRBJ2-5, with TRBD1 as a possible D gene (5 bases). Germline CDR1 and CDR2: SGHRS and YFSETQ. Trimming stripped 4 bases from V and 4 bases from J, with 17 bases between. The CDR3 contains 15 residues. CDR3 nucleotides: TGCGCCAGCAGCCCGCAGACAGTTGACCTAGAGACCCAGTACTTC. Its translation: CASSPQTVDLETQYF.

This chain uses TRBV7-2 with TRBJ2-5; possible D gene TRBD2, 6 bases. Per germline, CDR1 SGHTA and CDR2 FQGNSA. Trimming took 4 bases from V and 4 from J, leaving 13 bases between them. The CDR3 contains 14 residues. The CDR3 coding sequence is TGTGCCAGCAGCTGGCGGGAAAGGGCAGAGACCCAGTACTTC. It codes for CASSWRERAETQYF.

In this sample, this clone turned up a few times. The chain's CDR3 is CASSGSGFEQYF. The CDR3 DNA is TGTGCCAGCAGCGGCTCAGGGTTCGAGCAGTACTTC. This chain joins TRBV9 and TRBJ2-7; TRBD1 is a possible D gene (5 bases). This CDR3 is 12 amino acids long. Trimming pared 3 bases from V and 6 bases from J, leaving 10 bases between. The germline V gene has CDR1 SGDLS and CDR2 YYNGEE. Full variable domain (rest looked up from reference TRBV9 and TRBJ2-7): DSGVTQTPKHLITATGQRVTLRCSPRSGDLSVYWYQQSLDQGLQFLIQYYNGEERAKGNILERFSAQQFPDLHSELNLSSLELGDSALYFCASSGSGFEQYFGPGTRLTVT.

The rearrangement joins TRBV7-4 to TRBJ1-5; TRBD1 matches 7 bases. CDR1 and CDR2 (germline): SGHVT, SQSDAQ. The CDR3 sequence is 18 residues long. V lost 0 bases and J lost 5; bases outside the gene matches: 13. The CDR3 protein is CASSLAGEGAKGDQPQHF. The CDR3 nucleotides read TGTGCCAGCAGCTTAGCGGGGGAGGGGGCGAAGGGTGATCAGCCCCAGCATTTT. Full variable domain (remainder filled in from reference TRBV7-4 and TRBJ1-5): GAGVSQSPRYKVAKRGRDVALRCDSISGHVTLYWYRQTLGQGSEVLTYSQSDAQRDKSGRPSGRFSAERPERSVSTLKIQRTEQGDSAVYLCASSLAGEGAKGDQPQHFGDGTRLSIL.

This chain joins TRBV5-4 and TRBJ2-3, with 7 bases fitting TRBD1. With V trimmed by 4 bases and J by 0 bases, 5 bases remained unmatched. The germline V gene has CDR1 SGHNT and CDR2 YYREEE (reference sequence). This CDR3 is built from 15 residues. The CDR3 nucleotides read TGTGCCAGCAGCGCCGGACAGGATAGCACAGATACGCAGTATTTT. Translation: CASSAGQDSTDTQYF. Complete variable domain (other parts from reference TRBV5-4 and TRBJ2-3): ETGVTQSPTHLIKTRGQQVTLRCSSQSGHNTVSWYQQALGQGPQFIFQYYREEENGRGNFPPRFSGLQFPNYSSELNVNALELDDSALYLCASSAGQDSTDTQYFGPGTRLTVL.

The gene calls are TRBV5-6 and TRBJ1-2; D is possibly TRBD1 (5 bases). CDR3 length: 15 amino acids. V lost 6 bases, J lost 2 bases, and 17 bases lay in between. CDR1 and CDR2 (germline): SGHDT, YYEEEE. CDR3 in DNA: TGTGCCAGCACCTTCGGCGACAGTGGCAACTATGGCTACACCTTC. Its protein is CASTFGDSGNYGYTF.

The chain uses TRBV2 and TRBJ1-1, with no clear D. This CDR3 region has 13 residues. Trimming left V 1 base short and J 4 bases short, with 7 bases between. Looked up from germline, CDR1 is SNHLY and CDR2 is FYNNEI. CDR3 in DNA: TGTGCCAGCAGTGAAGAGGGAGGCACTGAAGCTTTCTTT. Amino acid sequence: CASSEEGGTEAFF.

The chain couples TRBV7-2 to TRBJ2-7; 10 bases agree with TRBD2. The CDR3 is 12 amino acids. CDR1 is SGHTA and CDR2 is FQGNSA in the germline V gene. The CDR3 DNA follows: TGTGCAACTAGCGGGGACGACTACGAGCAGTACTTC. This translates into CATSGDDYEQYF.

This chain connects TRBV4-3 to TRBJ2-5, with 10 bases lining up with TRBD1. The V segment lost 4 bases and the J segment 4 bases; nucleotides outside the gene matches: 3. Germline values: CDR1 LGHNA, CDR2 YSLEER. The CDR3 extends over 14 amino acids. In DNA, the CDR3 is TGCGCCAGCAGCCCCGGACAGGGGGTAGAGACCCAGTACTTC. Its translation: CASSPGQGVETQYF.

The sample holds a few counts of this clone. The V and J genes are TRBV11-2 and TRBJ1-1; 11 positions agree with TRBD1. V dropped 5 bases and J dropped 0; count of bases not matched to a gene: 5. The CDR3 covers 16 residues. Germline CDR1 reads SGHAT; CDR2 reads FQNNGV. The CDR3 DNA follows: TGTGCCAGCAGCAACCCGGGACAGGGGGTGAACACTGAAGCTTTCTTT. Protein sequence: CASSNPGQGVNTEAFF.

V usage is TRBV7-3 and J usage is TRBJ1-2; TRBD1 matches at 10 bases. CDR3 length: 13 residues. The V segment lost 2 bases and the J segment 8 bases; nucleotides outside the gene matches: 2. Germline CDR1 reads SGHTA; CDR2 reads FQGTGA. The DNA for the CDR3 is TGTGCCAGCAGCTTAGACAGGGGGCAAGGCTACACCTTC. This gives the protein CASSLDRGQGYTF.

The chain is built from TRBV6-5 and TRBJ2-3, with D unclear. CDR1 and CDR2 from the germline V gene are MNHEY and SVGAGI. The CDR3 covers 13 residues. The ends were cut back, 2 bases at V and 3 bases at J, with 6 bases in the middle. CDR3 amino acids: CASSYMGTDTQYF. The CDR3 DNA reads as TGTGCCAGCAGTTACATGGGAACAGATACGCAGTATTTT.